This TCR beta chain comes out of a study of spatial heterogeneity in lung cancer. Whole-study context: More than eight raw reads, on average, carried each unique TCR and UMI combination.

TCRdb used MiXCR to reprocess the 5' RACE reads, holding one entry per CDR3 protein. The sample includes roughly 3,400 distinct CDR3 sequences, 30% to 35% seen only once; the top ten take about an eighth. As regards this clonotype: Its antigen remains unknown.

Trimming at V came to 2 bases and at J to 2 bases, leaving 8 bases not matched to a gene. The CDR3 sequence is 17 residues long. The germline gives CDR1 MNHEY, CDR2 SVGEGT. Described time point: sample taken at primary tumor resection. General observations from the study: The study found that expanded intratumoral alpha and beta TCR counts tracked tumor mutation counts.

The source of this sequence is a female donor with early-stage non-small cell lung cancer. Here the sequenced sample was lung tumor tissue, taken at surgery. This sequence joins TRBV6-2 or TRBV6-3 and TRBJ2-1; 8 bases agree with TRBD2. The CDR3 DNA reads as TGTGCCAGCAGTTACCGAAGGCGGGAGGCCCCCTACAATGAGCAGTTCTTC. Residues: CASSYRRREAPYNEQFF.